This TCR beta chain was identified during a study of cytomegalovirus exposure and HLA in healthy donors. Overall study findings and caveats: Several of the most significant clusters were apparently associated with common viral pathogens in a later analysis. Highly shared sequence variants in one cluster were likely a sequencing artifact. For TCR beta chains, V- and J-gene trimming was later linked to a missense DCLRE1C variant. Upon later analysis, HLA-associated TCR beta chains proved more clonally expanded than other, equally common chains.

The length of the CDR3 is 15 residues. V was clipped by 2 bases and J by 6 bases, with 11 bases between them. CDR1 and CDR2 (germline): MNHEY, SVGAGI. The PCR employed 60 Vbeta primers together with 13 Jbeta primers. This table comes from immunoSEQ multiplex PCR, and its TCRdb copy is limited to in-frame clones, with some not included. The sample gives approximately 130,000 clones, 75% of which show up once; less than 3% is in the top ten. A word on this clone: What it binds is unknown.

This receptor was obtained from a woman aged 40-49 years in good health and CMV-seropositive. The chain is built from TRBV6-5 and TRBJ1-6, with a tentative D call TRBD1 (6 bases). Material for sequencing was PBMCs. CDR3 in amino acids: CASSYGQTSNSPLHF. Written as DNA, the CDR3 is TGTGCCAGCAGTTACGGACAGACTTCTAATTCACCCCTCCACTTT.